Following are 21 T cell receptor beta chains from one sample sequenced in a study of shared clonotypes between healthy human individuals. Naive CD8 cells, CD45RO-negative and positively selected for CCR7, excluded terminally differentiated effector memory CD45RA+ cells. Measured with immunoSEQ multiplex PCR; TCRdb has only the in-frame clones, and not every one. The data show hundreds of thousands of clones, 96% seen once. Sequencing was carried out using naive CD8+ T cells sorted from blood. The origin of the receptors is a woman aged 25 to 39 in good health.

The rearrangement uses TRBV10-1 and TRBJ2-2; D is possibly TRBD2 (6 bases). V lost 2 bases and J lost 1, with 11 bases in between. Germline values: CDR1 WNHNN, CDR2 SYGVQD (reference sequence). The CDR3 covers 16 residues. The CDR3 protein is CASSEGLAENTGELFF. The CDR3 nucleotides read TGCGCCAGCAGTGAGGGATTAGCGGAGAACACCGGGGAGCTGTTTTTT.

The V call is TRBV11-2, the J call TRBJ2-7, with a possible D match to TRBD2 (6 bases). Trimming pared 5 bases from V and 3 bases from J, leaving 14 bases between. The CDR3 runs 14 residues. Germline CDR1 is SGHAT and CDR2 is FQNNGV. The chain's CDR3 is CASSPRDFFYEQYF. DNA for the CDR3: TGTGCCAGCAGCCCTCGGGACTTTTTCTACGAGCAGTACTTC.

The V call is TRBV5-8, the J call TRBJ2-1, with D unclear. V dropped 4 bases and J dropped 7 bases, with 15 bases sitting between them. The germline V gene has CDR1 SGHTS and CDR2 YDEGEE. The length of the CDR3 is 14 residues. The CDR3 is CASSPTSAVNEQFF. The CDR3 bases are TGTGCCAGCAGCCCTACCTCGGCAGTGAATGAGCAGTTCTTC.

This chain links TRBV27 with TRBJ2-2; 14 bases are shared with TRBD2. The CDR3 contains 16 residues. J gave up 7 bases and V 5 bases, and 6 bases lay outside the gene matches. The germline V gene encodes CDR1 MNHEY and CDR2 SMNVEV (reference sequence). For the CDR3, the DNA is TGTGCCAGCAGTACGGGACTAGCGGGAGAGGTCGGGGAGCTGTTTTTT. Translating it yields CASSTGLAGEVGELFF.

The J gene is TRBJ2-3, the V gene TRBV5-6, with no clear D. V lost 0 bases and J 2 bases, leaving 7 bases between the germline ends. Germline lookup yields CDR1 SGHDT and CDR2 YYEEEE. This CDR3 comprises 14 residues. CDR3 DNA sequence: TGTGCCAGCAGCTTGGCCGGAAACACAGATACGCAGTATTTT. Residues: CASSLAGNTDTQYF.

This CDR3 is CASSSWSLSNQPQHF. CDR3 sequence (DNA): TGTGCCAGCAGCTCCTGGTCACTTAGCAATCAGCCCCAGCATTTT. The chain recombines TRBV7-8 with TRBJ1-5; no clear D. Germline CDR1 and CDR2: SGHVS and FQNEAQ. V dropped 4 bases and J dropped 0 bases, with 10 bases sitting between them. The CDR3 covers 15 residues.

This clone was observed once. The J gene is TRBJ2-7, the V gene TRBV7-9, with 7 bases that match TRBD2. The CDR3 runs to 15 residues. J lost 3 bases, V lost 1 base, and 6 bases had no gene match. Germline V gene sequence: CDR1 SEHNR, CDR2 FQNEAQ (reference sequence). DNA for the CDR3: TGTGCCAGCAGCTTAGGGGGAGGGACCAACTACGAGCAGTACTTC. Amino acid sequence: CASSLGGGTNYEQYF.

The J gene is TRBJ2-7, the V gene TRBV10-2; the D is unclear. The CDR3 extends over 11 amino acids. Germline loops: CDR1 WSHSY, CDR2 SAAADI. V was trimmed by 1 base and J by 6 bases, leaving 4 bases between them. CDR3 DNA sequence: TGCGCCAGCAGTGAGTGGGGCGAGCAGTACTTC. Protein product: CASSEWGEQYF.

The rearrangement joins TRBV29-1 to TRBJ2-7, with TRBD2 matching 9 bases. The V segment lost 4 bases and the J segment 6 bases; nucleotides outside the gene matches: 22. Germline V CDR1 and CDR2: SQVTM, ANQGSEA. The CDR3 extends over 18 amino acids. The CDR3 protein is CSVVSEAASGIVPFEQYF. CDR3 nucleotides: TGCAGCGTTGTCTCAGAGGCGGCTAGCGGGATTGTTCCCTTCGAGCAGTACTTC.

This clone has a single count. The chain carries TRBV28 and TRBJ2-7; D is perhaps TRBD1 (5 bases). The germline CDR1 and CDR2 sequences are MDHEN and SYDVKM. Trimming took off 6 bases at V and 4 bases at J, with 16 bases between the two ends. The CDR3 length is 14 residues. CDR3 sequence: CASRPTGGGYEQYF. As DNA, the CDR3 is TGTGCCAGCAGGCCTACAGGTGGTGGATACGAGCAGTACTTC.

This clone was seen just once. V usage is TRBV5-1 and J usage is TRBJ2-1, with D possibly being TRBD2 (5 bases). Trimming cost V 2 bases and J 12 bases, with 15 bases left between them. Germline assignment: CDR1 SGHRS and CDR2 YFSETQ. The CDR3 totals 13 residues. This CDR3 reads CASSFENGEMQFF. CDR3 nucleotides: TGCGCCAGCAGCTTTGAAAACGGGGAGATGCAGTTCTTC.

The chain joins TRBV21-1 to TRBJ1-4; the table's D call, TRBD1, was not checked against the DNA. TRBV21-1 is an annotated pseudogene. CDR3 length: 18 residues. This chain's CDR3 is CASSKALDRAATNEKLFF. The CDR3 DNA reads TGTGCCAGCAGCAAAGCCCTCGACAGGGCCGCAACTAATGAAAAACTGTTTTTT.

CDR3 DNA: TGTGCCAGCAGTTCCCAAAGATGGAGCCCAGAAGAACTGTTTTTT. Protein product: CASSSQRWSPEELFF. The chain uses TRBV6-5 and TRBJ1-4; D not resolved. Germline values: CDR1 MNHEY, CDR2 SVGAGI. The CDR3 is made up of 15 amino acids. Trimming left V 4 bases short and J 12 bases short, with 21 bases between.

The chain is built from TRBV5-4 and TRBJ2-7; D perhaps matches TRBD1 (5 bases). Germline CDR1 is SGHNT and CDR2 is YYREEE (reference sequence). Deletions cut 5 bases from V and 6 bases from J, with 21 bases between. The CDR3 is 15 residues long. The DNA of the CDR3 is TGTGCCAGCAGTGCAAGGGGCGGATCTCTGGGCGAGCAGTACTTC. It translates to CASSARGGSLGEQYF. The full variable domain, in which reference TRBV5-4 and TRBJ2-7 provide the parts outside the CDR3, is ETGVTQSPTHLIKTRGQQVTLRCSSQSGHNTVSWYQQALGQGPQFIFQYYREEENGRGNFPPRFSGLQFPNYSSELNVNALELDDSALYLCASSARGGSLGEQYFGPGTRLTVT.

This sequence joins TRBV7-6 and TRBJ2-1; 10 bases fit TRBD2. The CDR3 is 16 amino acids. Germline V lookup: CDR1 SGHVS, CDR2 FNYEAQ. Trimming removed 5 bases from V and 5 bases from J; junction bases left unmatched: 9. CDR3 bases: TGTGCCAGCAGCCTTGTGGAGCTAGCGGGGGACAATGAGCAGTTCTTC. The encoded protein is CASSLVELAGDNEQFF.

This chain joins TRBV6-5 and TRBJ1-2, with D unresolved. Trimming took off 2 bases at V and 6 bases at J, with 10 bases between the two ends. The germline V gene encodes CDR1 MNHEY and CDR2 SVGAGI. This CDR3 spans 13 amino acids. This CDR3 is CASSYSVRNGYTF. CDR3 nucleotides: TGTGCCAGCAGTTACAGCGTCAGGAATGGCTACACCTTC.

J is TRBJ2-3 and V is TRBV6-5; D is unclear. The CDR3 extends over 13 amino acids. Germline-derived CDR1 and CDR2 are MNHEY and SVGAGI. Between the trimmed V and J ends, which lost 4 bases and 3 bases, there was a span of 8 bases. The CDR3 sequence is CASSSTYTDTQYF. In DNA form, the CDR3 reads TGTGCCAGCAGTTCCACATATACAGATACGCAGTATTTT.

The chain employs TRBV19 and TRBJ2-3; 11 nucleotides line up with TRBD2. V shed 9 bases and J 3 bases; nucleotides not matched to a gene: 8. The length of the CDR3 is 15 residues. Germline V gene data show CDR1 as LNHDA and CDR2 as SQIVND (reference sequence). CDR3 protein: CARINTSGRTDTQYF. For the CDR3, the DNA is TGTGCCAGGATTAACACTAGCGGGAGAACAGATACGCAGTATTTT.

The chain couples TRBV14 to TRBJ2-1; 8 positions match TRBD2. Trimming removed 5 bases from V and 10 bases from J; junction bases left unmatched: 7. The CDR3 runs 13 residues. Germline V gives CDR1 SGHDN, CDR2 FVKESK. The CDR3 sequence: CASSTGLAGEQFF. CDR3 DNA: TGTGCCAGCAGCACAGGACTAGCCGGGGAGCAGTTCTTC.

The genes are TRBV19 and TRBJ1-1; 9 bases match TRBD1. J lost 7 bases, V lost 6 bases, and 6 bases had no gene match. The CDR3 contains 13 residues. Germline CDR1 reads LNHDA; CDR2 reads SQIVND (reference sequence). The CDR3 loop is CASSGGTGFEAFF. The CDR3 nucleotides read TGTGCCAGTAGCGGGGGGACAGGGTTTGAAGCTTTCTTT. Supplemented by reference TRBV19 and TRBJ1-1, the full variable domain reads DGGITQSPKYLFRKEGQNVTLSCEQNLNHDAMYWYRQDPGQGLRLIYYSQIVNDFQKGDIAEGYSVSREKKESFPLTVTSAQKNPTAFYLCASSGGTGFEAFFGQGTRLTVV.

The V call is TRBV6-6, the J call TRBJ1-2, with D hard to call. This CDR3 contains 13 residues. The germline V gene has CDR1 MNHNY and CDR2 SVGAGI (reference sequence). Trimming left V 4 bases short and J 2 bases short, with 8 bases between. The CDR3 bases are TGTGCCAGCAGTTCCGATCCGAACTATGGCTACACCTTC. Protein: CASSSDPNYGYTF.